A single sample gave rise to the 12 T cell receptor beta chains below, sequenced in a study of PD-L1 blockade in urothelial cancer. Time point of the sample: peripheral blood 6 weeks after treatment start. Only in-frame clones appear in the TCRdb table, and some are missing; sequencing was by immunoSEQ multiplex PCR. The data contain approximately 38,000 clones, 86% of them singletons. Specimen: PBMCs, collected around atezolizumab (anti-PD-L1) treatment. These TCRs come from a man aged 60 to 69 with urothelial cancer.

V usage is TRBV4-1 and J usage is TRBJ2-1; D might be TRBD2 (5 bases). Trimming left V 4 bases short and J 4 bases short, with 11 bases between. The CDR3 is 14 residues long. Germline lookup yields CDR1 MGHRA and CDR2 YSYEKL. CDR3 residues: CASSLRTLYNEQFF. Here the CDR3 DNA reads TGCGCCAGCAGCCTCCGGACTCTTTACAATGAGCAGTTCTTC.

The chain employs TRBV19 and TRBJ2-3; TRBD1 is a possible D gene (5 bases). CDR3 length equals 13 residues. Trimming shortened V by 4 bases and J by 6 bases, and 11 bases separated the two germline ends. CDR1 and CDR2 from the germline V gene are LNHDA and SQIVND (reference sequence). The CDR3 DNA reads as TGTGCCAGTAGTACCGGACACGGGGATACGCAGTATTTT. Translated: CASSTGHGDTQYF.

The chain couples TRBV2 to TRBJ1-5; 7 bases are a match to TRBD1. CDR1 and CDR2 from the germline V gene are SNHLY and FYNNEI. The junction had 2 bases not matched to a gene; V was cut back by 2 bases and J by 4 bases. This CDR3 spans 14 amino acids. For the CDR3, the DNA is TGTGCCAGCAGTGAACAGGGGGGAAATCAGCCCCAGCATTTT. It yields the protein CASSEQGGNQPQHF.

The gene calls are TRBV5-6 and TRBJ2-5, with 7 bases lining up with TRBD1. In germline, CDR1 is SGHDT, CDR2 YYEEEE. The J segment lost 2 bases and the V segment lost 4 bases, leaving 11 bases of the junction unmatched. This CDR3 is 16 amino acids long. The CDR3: CASSPPTSTGQETQYF. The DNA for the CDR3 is TGTGCCAGCAGCCCTCCGACCTCGACAGGGCAAGAGACCCAGTACTTC.

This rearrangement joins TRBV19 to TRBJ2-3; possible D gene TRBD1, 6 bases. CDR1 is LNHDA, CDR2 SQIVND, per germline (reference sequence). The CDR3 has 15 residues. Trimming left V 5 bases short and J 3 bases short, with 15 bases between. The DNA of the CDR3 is TGTGCCAGTAGTCGAACCAACAGGGAGACAGATACGCAGTATTTT. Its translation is CASSRTNRETDTQYF.

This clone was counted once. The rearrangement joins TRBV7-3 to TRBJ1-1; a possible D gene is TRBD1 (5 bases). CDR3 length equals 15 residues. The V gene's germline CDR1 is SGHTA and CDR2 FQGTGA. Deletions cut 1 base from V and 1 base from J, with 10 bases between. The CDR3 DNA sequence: TGTGCCAGCAGCTTAAGCCCAGGGCGGAACACTGAAGCTTTCTTT. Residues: CASSLSPGRNTEAFF.

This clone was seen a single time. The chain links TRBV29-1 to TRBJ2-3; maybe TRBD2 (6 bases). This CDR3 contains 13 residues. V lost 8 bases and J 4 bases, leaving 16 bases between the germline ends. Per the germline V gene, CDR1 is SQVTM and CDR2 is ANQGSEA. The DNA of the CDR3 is TGCAGCTCAGGAGACGGAGGGTCAGATACGCAGTATTTT. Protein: CSSGDGGSDTQYF.

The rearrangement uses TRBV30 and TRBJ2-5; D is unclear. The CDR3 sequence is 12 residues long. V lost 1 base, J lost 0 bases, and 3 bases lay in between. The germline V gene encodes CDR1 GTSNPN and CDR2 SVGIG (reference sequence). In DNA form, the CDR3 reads TGTGCCTGGAGTGGAGACCAAGAGACCCAGTACTTC. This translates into CAWSGDQETQYF. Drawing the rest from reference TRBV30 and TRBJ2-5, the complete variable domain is SQTIHQWPATLVQPVGSPLSLECTVEGTSNPNLYWYRQAAGRGLQLLFYSVGIGQISSEVPQNLSASRPQDRQFILSSKKLLLSDSGFYLCAWSGDQETQYFGPGTRLLVL.

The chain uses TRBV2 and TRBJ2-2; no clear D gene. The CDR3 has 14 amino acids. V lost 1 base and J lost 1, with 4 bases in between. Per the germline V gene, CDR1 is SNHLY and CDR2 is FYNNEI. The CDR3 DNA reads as TGTGCCAGCAGTGAAGTGAGGAACACCGGGGAGCTGTTTTTT. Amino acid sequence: CASSEVRNTGELFF.

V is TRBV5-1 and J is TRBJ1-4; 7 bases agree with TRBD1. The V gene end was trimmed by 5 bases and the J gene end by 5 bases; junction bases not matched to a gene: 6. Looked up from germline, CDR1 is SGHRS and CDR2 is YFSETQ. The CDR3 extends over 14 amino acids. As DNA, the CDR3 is TGCGCCAGCAGACAGGGACAGCAAAATGAAAAACTGTTTTTT. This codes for CASRQGQQNEKLFF.

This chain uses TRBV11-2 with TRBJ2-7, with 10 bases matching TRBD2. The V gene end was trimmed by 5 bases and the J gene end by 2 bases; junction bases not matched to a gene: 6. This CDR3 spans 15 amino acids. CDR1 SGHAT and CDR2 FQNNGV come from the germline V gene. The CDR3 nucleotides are TGTGCCAGCAGCCCGAGACTAGCGGGTACCTACGAGCAGTACTTC. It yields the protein CASSPRLAGTYEQYF.

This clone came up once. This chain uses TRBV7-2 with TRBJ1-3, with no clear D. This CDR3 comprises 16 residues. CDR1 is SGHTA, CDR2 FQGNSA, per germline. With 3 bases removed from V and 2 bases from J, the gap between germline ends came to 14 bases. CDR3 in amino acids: CASSLDPAGTGNTIYF. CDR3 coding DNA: TGTGCCAGCAGCTTGGATCCCGCGGGAACTGGAAACACCATATATTTT. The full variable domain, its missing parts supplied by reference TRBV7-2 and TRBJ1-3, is GAGVSQSPSNKVTEKGKDVELRCDPISGHTALYWYRQSLGQGLEFLIYFQGNSAPDKSGLPSDRFSAERTGGSVSTLTIQRTQQEDSAVYLCASSLDPAGTGNTIYFGEGSWLTVV.